This T cell receptor beta chain came from a study of human T cells and chemical hapten exposure. Study observations and caveats: Expanded TCRs grouped into significantly more large CDR3 similarity clusters than controls produced.

This CDR3 has 17 residues. V dropped 6 bases and J dropped 0 bases, with 18 bases sitting between them. Germline CDR1 reads MNHEY; CDR2 reads SVGAGI. Time point denoted: patch test 2, 6 weeks after DPC sensitization. The treatment is: therapeutic diphenylcyclopropenone sensitization with weekly scalp DPC. MiXCR was run by TCRdb on the RACE reads, yielding one entry per CDR3 protein. The table shows around 360,000 distinct CDR3 sequences, with about 6.3% occurring only once. At least ten counts were recorded for this clonotype. Its antigen is not identified. This TCR derives from a woman younger than 30 with alopecia areata. Some clones in this sample may be carry-over from other donors' samples. The chain carries TRBV6-5 and TRBJ1-3; D uncertain. The source material was whole blood, sampled in connection with sensitization to the hapten diphenylcyclopropenone (DPC). CDR3 loop: CASSHLRVPYSGNTIYF. The CDR3 coding sequence is TGTGCCAGCAGCCACTTAAGAGTCCCCTACTCTGGAAACACCATATATTTT.